This T cell receptor (beta chain) is from a study of graft-versus-host responses after intestinal transplantation. Overall study: Recipients underwent multivisceral, liver-intestinal, or isolated intestinal transplants. Study-wide points: Within allografts, high graft-versus-host to host-versus-graft clonal ratios were seen among patients with graft-donor T cell macrochimerism.

The CDR3 has 15 residues. Germline V gene sequence: CDR1 SGHTS, CDR2 YDEGEE. Trimming left V 5 bases short and J 9 bases short, with 21 bases between. This clone came up once. Its antigen is undetermined. Assay used: immunoSEQ multiplex PCR; TCRdb lists only in-frame clones, some missing. The sample contains roughly 96,000 clones, 91% of which appear only once. The TCR was taken from a human donor who received an intestinal transplant. The V gene is TRBV5-8, the J gene TRBJ2-1; TRBD2 is a possible D gene (6 bases). Sequencing was performed on unstimulated CD8+ T cells sorted from spleen or lymph node cells, taken before intestinal transplant. This CDR3 is CASRKPGTGGSEQFF. Written as DNA, the CDR3 is TGTGCCAGCAGGAAACCCGGGACTGGAGGTAGTGAGCAGTTCTTC.